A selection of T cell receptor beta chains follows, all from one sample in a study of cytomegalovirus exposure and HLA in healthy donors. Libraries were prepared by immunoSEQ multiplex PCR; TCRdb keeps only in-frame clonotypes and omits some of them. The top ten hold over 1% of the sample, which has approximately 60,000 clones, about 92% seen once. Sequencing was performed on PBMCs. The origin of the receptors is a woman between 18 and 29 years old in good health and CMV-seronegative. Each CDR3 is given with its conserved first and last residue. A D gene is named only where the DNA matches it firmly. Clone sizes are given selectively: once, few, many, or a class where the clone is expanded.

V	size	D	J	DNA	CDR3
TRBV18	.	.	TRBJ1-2	TGTGCCAGCTCACCACCGGGGGGCTATGGCTACACCTTC	CASSPPGGYGYTF
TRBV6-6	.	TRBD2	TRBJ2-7	TGTGCCAGCAGTTATGGGGGGGTTAGTTCCCACGAGCAGTACTTC	CASSYGGVSSHEQYF
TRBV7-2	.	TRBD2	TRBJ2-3	TGTGCCAGCAGCCCCCAAGGACTAGCGGTAGATACGCAGTATTTT	CASSPQGLAVDTQYF
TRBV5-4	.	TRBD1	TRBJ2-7	TGTGCCAGCAGCCTAACCGGGACAGGGACCTACGAGCAGTACTTC	CASSLTGTGTYEQYF
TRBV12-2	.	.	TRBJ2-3	TGTGCAAGTCGCTCCTTAGCGGGGGGTCCTACAGATACGCAGTATTTT	CASRSLAGGPTDTQYF
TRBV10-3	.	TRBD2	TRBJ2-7	TGTGCCATCAGTGAGTCGGGTGGGAGGGCCTCCTACGAGCAGTACTTC	CAISESGGRASYEQYF
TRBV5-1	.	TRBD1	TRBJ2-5	TGCGCCAGCAGCCCGACAGGGGGCGAAGAGACCCAGTACTTC	CASSPTGGEETQYF
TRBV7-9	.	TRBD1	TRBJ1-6	TGTGCCAGCTCAGCAGGGGGCCGCCTGGCTTCACCCCTCCACTTT	CASSAGGRLASPLHF
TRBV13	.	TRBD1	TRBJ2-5	TGTGCCAGCAGGCCGACAGGGGTAAAAGAGACCCAGTACTTC	CASRPTGVKETQYF
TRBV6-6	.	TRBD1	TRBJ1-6	TGTGCCAGCAGTCCGGGACAGTATAATTCACCCCTCCACTTT	CASSPGQYNSPLHF
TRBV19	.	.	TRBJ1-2	TGTGCCAGTAGTATCCAGGGGAACTATGGCTACACCTTC	CASSIQGNYGYTF
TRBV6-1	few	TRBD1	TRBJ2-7	TGTGCCAGCAGTGCGTGGGACAGCTCCTACGAGCAGTACTTC	CASSAWDSSYEQYF
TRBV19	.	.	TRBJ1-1	TGTGCCAGTAGTCCGCCGGCACAGGGATTAACTGAAGCTTTCTTT	CASSPPAQGLTEAFF
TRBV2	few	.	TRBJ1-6	TGTGCCAGCGGAGCCGGCCAAGATTCACCCCTCCACTTT	CASGAGQDSPLHF
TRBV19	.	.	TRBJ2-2	TGTGCCAGTAGTATATCGACCGGGGAGCTGTTTTTT	CASSISTGELFF
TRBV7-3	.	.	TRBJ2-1	TGTGCCAGCAGCCTCCAGGGAGGAAGCTCCTACAATGAGCAGTTCTTC	CASSLQGGSSYNEQFF